The 5 T cell receptor beta chains presented below share a single source sample, sequenced in a study of beta chain features in type 1 diabetes (dated by TCRdb to about 2018). Libraries came from the immunoSEQ multiplex PCR assay. All of the isolated RNA was reverse transcribed with the High Capacity cDNA Reverse Transcription Kit, so expressed TCRB transcripts were sequenced. Imported from immuneACCESS, the table was reduced by TCRdb to in-frame sequences with V and J called. These copies leave out some clones; in studies compared against another copy, an unresolved V gene accounts for under half, and the cause of the remainder is not known. The sample table shows 10,000 to 15,000 clones, and about 49% are seen once. About 0.93% of the sample is in the top ten clones. The sequenced sample consisted of stem cell memory CD4+ T cells from blood. The cell subset or site label of this sample denotes: stem cell-like memory CD4+ T cells. The receptors were gathered from a man younger than 30 in good health.

This clone was seen a few times. This chain uses TRBV6-1 with TRBJ2-7; a weak D match, TRBD1 (6 bases). Trimming took 10 bases from V and 0 from J, leaving 10 bases between them. Germline V CDR1 and CDR2: MNHNS, SASEGT. The CDR3 loop spans 12 amino acids. The CDR3 sequence: CATRTVSYEQYF. CDR3 sequence (DNA): TGTGCCACCCGGACAGTCTCCTACGAGCAGTACTTC.

The DNA for the CDR3 is TGTGCCAGTAGCCCGGACAGGGGGCTGGTTTATGGCTACACCTTC. Translating gives CASSPDRGLVYGYTF. This chain joins TRBV19 and TRBJ1-2; 11 positions agree with TRBD1. The CDR3 sequence is 15 residues long. Trimming at V came to 6 bases and at J to 5 bases, leaving 8 bases not matched to a gene. The germline gives CDR1 LNHDA, CDR2 SQIVND (reference sequence).

V and J are TRBV19 and TRBJ1-5; TRBD1 agrees at 9 bases. J lost 4 bases, V lost 6 bases, and 10 bases had no gene match. Germline CDR1 reads LNHDA; CDR2 reads SQIVND (reference sequence). The CDR3 loop spans 16 amino acids. In nucleotides, the CDR3 is TGTGCCAGTAGGACTGTTGACAGGGGGGCAAATCAGCCCCAGCATTTT. Translation: CASRTVDRGANQPQHF.

This chain joins TRBV6-4 and TRBJ2-3; D perhaps matches TRBD2 (5 bases). This CDR3 has 14 amino acids. V was trimmed by 2 bases and J by 1 base, leaving 7 bases between them. CDR1 is MRHNA and CDR2 is SNTAGT in the germline V gene. The CDR3 DNA sequence: TGTGCCAGCAGTGACGAGGAGGGCACAGATACGCAGTATTTT. This codes for CASSDEEGTDTQYF.

This sequence joins TRBV10-3 and TRBJ2-5; TRBD2 agrees at 10 bases. The germline V gene encodes CDR1 ENHRY and CDR2 SYGVKD. CDR3 length: 15 amino acids. J was trimmed by 5 bases and V by 6 bases; bases with no gene match: 9. Here the CDR3 reads CAISAGTSVSETQYF. The CDR3 region has the DNA TGTGCCATCAGCGCCGGGACTAGCGTTTCGGAGACCCAGTACTTC.